Listed here are 29 T cell receptor beta chains from one sample, sequenced in a study of blood T cell repertoires in COVID-19. Sequencing was performed with immunoSEQ multiplex PCR; in TCRdb, only in-frame clones are kept and a portion is missing. The data contain tens of thousands of clones, 85% of them singletons. The source material was peripheral blood. Receptors originate from a human donor in a cohort sampled during active COVID-19.

The CDR3, as DNA: TGTGCCAGCAGTTCCCGGGACAGAGACGAAAAACTGTTTTTT. It encodes CASSSRDRDEKLFF. This chain joins TRBV27 and TRBJ1-4; 7 nucleotides align to TRBD1. V was pared by 4 bases and J by 8 bases, with 7 bases of the junction left unmatched. The CDR3 runs 14 residues. Germline CDR1 and CDR2: MNHEY and SMNVEV (reference sequence). Based on the CDR3 plus reference TRBV27 and TRBJ1-4, the full variable domain is EAQVTQNPRYLITVTGKKLTVTCSQNMNHEYMSWYRQDPGLGLRQIYYSMNVEVTDKGDVPEGYKVSRKEKRNFPLILESPSPNQTSLYFCASSSRDRDEKLFFGSGTQLSVL.

The V gene is TRBV7-3, the J gene TRBJ2-1, with 9 bases that match TRBD2. Germline values: CDR1 SGHTA, CDR2 FQGTGA. The CDR3 has 15 amino acids. The trim removed 5 bases at V and 2 bases at J, leaving 4 bases unmatched. Written as DNA, the CDR3 is TGTGCCAGCAGCCCTGGACTAGCGCCCTACAATGAGCAGTTCTTC. The encoded protein is CASSPGLAPYNEQFF.

The chain carries TRBV12-5 and TRBJ2-7, with 7 bases that match TRBD1. The CDR3 is 16 residues long. CDR1 is LGHNT, CDR2 FRNRAP, per germline. V dropped 0 bases and J dropped 9; count of bases not matched to a gene: 14. CDR3 sequence (DNA): TGTGCTAGTGGTTTGGTAGTAACAGGGGTATCGTTATGGCAGTACTTC. Amino acids: CASGLVVTGVSLWQYF.

The chain is built from TRBV30 and TRBJ2-3, with D perhaps matching TRBD2 (5 bases). Germline CDR1 GTSNPN, CDR2 SVGIG (reference sequence). CDR3 size: 16 residues. V shed 2 bases and J shed 2 bases, with 17 bases lying between them. CDR3 in DNA: TGTGCCTGGAGTATGGGCTATGGGGAGAACACAGATACGCAGTATTTT. This sequence encodes CAWSMGYGENTDTQYF.

This clone was seen a handful of times. The J gene is TRBJ1-5, the V gene TRBV30; no clear D. The CDR3 spans 16 residues. The germline V gene has CDR1 GTSNPN and CDR2 SVGIG (reference sequence). V lost 1 base and J lost 0, with 13 bases in between. CDR3 DNA: TGTGCCTGGAGTGGGGTTGCGGGGTCTAGCAATCAGCCCCAGCATTTT. Its protein product is CAWSGVAGSSNQPQHF.

This clone appeared a few times. The rearrangement joins TRBV18 to TRBJ1-2; possible D gene TRBD1, 6 bases. From germline, CDR1 is KGHSH and CDR2 LQKENI. This CDR3 is 16 amino acids long. The V gene lost 3 bases and the J gene lost 2 bases, with 16 bases spanning the gap. This CDR3 reads CASSPPSGALNYGYTF. The CDR3 bases are TGTGCCAGCTCACCCCCCTCAGGGGCCCTCAACTATGGCTACACCTTC. Combining the CDR3 with reference TRBV18 and TRBJ1-2 gives the whole variable domain NAGVMQNPRHLVRRRGQEARLRCSPMKGHSHVYWYRQLPEEGLKFMVYLQKENIIDESGMPKERFSAEFPKEGPSILRIQQVVRGDSAAYFCASSPPSGALNYGYTFGSGTRLTVV.

The V and J genes are TRBV5-1 and TRBJ2-7, with 8 bases lining up with TRBD2. Germline trimming cut 4 bases from V and 3 bases from J; bases unmatched to any gene: 9. This CDR3 contains 15 residues. Germline CDR1 reads SGHRS; CDR2 reads YFSETQ. CDR3 nucleotide sequence: TGCGCCAGCAGCCCACGGGGGGGGAGTGACTACGAGCAGTACTTC. Encoded protein: CASSPRGGSDYEQYF.

This clone has a single count. The chain's CDR3 is CASSSHRLAGVTGELFF. CDR3 coding DNA: TGTGCCAGCAGTTCCCACAGACTAGCGGGAGTTACCGGGGAGCTGTTTTTT. The rearrangement uses TRBV6-2 or TRBV6-3 and TRBJ2-2, with 12 bases fitting TRBD2. With 4 bases clipped from V and 5 bases from J, the junction kept 8 bases outside the gene matches. Germline values: CDR1 MNHEY, CDR2 SVGEGT. This CDR3 contains 17 residues.

The chain links TRBV3-1 (or the pseudogene TRBV3-2) to TRBJ2-5; 9 nucleotides align to TRBD1. Germline CDR1 reads LGHDT; CDR2 reads YNNKEL (reference sequence). V was clipped by 1 base and J by 0 bases; unmatched bases: 0. The CDR3 runs to 15 residues. As DNA, the CDR3 is TGTGCCAGCAGCCAAGGGACAGGGGACCAAGAGACCCAGTACTTC. Its translation is CASSQGTGDQETQYF.

The chain carries TRBV29-1 and TRBJ2-7, with D uncertain. Per germline, CDR1 SQVTM and CDR2 ANQGSEA. CDR3 length: 11 residues. The V gene lost 4 bases and the J gene lost 3 bases, with 7 bases spanning the gap. CDR3 loop: CSVALNYEQYF. CDR3 in DNA: TGCAGCGTTGCCCTTAACTACGAGCAGTACTTC.

The genes are TRBV11-2 and TRBJ2-5, with a possible D match to TRBD1 (6 bases). Trimming removed 2 bases from V and 5 bases from J, with 15 bases in between. This CDR3 has 15 residues. The germline V gene has CDR1 SGHAT and CDR2 FQNNGV. The CDR3: CASSLIQGIRETQYF. The CDR3 bases are TGTGCCAGCAGCTTAATACAGGGTATTCGGGAGACCCAGTACTTC.

The rearrangement joins TRBV25-1 to TRBJ1-6; D possibly corresponds to TRBD1 (5 bases). The CDR3 is made up of 15 amino acids. The germline V gene has CDR1 MGHDK and CDR2 SYGVNS. V lost 3 bases and J 4 bases, leaving 10 bases between the germline ends. CDR3 amino acids: CASSERQGYNSPLHF. As DNA, the CDR3 is TGTGCCAGCAGTGAGCGTCAGGGTTATAATTCACCCCTCCACTTT.

The chain is built from TRBV6-5 and TRBJ2-7; 10 positions match TRBD1. Germline V CDR1 and CDR2: MNHEY, SVGAGI. The length of the CDR3 is 16 residues. The J segment lost 1 base and the V segment lost 0 bases, leaving 3 bases of the junction unmatched. DNA of the CDR3: TGTGCCAGCAGTTACTCCGGGACAGGGGCTTCCTACGAGCAGTACTTC. Translating gives CASSYSGTGASYEQYF.

The chain employs TRBV10-2 and TRBJ2-2; 8 bases map to TRBD1. The CDR3 extends over 18 amino acids. The V gene end was trimmed by 5 bases and the J gene end by 5 bases; junction bases not matched to a gene: 16. Germline V CDR1 and CDR2: WSHSY, SAAADI. The CDR3 DNA follows: TGCGCCAGCAGTTTCCGGGACAGGTCGAGGATTGCGACCGGGGAGCTGTTTTTT. Translation: CASSFRDRSRIATGELFF.

This clone was seen a few times. The V and J genes are TRBV9 and TRBJ1-1; D ambiguous. The CDR3 has 14 amino acids. CDR1 is SGDLS and CDR2 is YYNGEE in the germline V gene. V lost 0 bases and J lost 3, with 9 bases in between. CDR3 residues: CASSVDGRDTEAFF. CDR3 DNA sequence: TGTGCCAGCAGCGTAGACGGGAGGGACACTGAAGCTTTCTTT.

The V gene is TRBV15, the J gene TRBJ2-1; 10 bases line up with TRBD2. Germline CDR1 and CDR2: LNHNV and YYDKDF (reference sequence). This CDR3 has 19 amino acids. V trimming: 0 bases; J trimming: 8 bases; junction bases outside the gene matches: 16. CDR3 nucleotides: TGTGCCACCAGCAGAGATGTAGCGGGAGGACGAACTCTTATCTATGAGCAGTTCTTC. Translated, it gives CATSRDVAGGRTLIYEQFF. The variable domain in full, completed from reference TRBV15 and TRBJ2-1, reads DAMVIQNPRYQVTQFGKPVTLSCSQTLNHNVMYWYQQKSSQAPKLLFHYYDKDFNNEADTPDNFQSRRPNTSFCFLDIRSPGLGDTAMYLCATSRDVAGGRTLIYEQFFGPGTRLTVL.

As DNA, the CDR3 is TGTGCCAGCAGCCGAAGCGGGAGATTGGACGAGCAGTACTTC. Protein product: CASSRSGRLDEQYF. The genes are TRBV28 and TRBJ2-7; 8 bases map to TRBD2. CDR1 and CDR2 from the germline V gene are MDHEN and SYDVKM. The CDR3 runs to 14 residues. J was trimmed by 5 bases and V by 6 bases; bases with no gene match: 9.

This chain connects TRBV9 to TRBJ2-2; 16 positions agree with TRBD2. The CDR3 runs to 17 residues. In germline, CDR1 is SGDLS, CDR2 YYNGEE. V lost 3 bases, J lost 5 bases, and 4 bases stayed unmatched. The CDR3 coding sequence is TGTGCCAGCAGCGGCGGGACTAGCGGGAGGGGAACCGGGGAGCTGTTTTTT. It specifies CASSGGTSGRGTGELFF.

V is TRBV19 and J is TRBJ2-3; 12 bases align to TRBD2. With 2 bases clipped from V and 0 bases from J, the junction kept 3 bases outside the gene matches. Germline-derived CDR1 and CDR2 are LNHDA and SQIVND (reference sequence). The CDR3 is made up of 17 amino acids. CDR3 loop: CASSIRTSGASTDTQYF. In nucleotides, the CDR3 is TGTGCCAGTAGTATAAGGACTAGCGGGGCAAGCACAGATACGCAGTATTTT.

The chain recombines TRBV7-3 with TRBJ2-1, with a tentative D call TRBD2 (5 bases). This CDR3 has 17 amino acids. Between the trimmed V and J ends, which lost 4 bases and 7 bases, there was a span of 23 bases. Germline values: CDR1 SGHTA, CDR2 FQGTGA. Here the CDR3 reads CASSYLDSTLTGNEQFF. The CDR3 region has the DNA TGTGCCAGCAGCTATCTGGACTCGACCCTCACCGGGAATGAGCAGTTCTTC.

The gene calls are TRBV5-1 and TRBJ2-2; 12 nucleotides line up with TRBD2. Per germline, CDR1 SGHRS and CDR2 YFSETQ. Losses at the gene ends were 5 bases for V and 4 bases for J; bases not matched to a gene: 6. The CDR3 is made up of 16 amino acids. The DNA of the CDR3 is TGCGCCAGCAGGCTAGCGGGAGGGATAGCCACCGGGGAGCTGTTTTTT. It yields the protein CASRLAGGIATGELFF. The complete variable domain, with remaining parts taken from reference TRBV5-1 and TRBJ2-2, reads KAGVTQTPRYLIKTRGQQVTLSCSPISGHRSVSWYQQTPGQGLQFLFEYFSETQRNKGNFPGRFSGRQFSNSRSEMNVSTLELGDSALYLCASRLAGGIATGELFFGEGSRLTVL.

The chain couples TRBV6-5 to TRBJ2-2; a possible D gene is TRBD1 (6 bases). There are 15 residues in the CDR3. The germline CDR1 and CDR2 sequences are MNHEY and SVGAGI. V was shortened by 4 bases and J by 2 bases, with 11 bases between the two germline ends. The CDR3 nucleotides are TGTGCCAGCAGTTTGGGACACCCCAACACCGGGGAGCTGTTTTTT. Amino acid sequence: CASSLGHPNTGELFF.

This sequence joins TRBV5-4 and TRBJ2-5; D unresolved. The CDR3 has 14 amino acids. Germline CDR1 reads SGHNT; CDR2 reads YYREEE (reference sequence). V was shortened by 0 bases and J by 2 bases, with 8 bases between the two germline ends. CDR3 amino acids: CASSLDSIQETQYF. The CDR3 region has the DNA TGTGCCAGCAGCTTGGACAGTATTCAAGAGACCCAGTACTTC.

This chain links TRBV29-1 with TRBJ2-7; 8 bases align to TRBD2. Germline V gene data show CDR1 as SQVTM and CDR2 as ANQGSEA. V shed 6 bases, J shed 4 bases, and the junction held 11 bases outside the gene matches. This CDR3 has 14 amino acids. The DNA of the CDR3 is TGCAGCGTCCTTCCAGCGGGAGCTGGATACGAGCAGTACTTC. Protein product: CSVLPAGAGYEQYF.

This clone was observed a single time. The gene calls are TRBV19 and TRBJ1-2, with a tentative D call TRBD1 (6 bases). Germline CDR1 is LNHDA and CDR2 is SQIVND (reference sequence). The CDR3 sequence is 14 residues long. The V end was cut by 6 bases, the J end by 4 bases, with 15 bases between. For the CDR3, the DNA is TGTGCCAGTAGCCCCACGACAGGTTCCTATGGCTACACCTTC. Amino acid sequence: CASSPTTGSYGYTF.

This chain uses TRBV29-1 with TRBJ1-5; D call uncertain. CDR1 and CDR2 (germline): SQVTM, ANQGSEA. This CDR3 region has 13 residues. The V end lost 3 bases, the J end lost 6 bases, and 12 bases lay between the germline ends. CDR3 coding DNA: TGCAGCGTTGACGTAGGAGGGTCTCAGCCCCAGCATTTT. Translation gives CSVDVGGSQPQHF.

With respect to this clone: The sample contains more than one DNA sequence encoding this CDR3. This sequence joins TRBV18 and TRBJ2-7; tentative D call: TRBD2 (6 bases). Germline CDR1 and CDR2: KGHSH and LQKENI. This CDR3 contains 14 residues. V was trimmed by 3 bases and J by 0 bases, leaving 9 bases between them. The CDR3 DNA reads as TGTGCCAGCTCACCTACCGGGGGCTCCTACGAGCAGTACTTC. It translates to CASSPTGGSYEQYF.

The chain is built from TRBV6-1 and TRBJ1-4; possibly TRBD1 for D (6 bases). CDR3 length equals 15 residues. Deletions cut 2 bases from V and 10 bases from J, with 17 bases between. From germline, CDR1 is MNHNS and CDR2 SASEGT. As DNA, the CDR3 is TGTGCCAGCAGTGAACGGGCTCTGGGGGCCGGAAAACTGTTTTTT. Translating gives CASSERALGAGKLFF.

The chain combines TRBV2 with TRBJ1-2, with a tentative D call TRBD1 (5 bases). The V gene lost 0 bases and the J gene lost 4 bases, with 12 bases spanning the gap. Germline V gene sequence: CDR1 SNHLY, CDR2 FYNNEI. This CDR3 has 15 amino acids. CDR3 DNA: TGTGCCAGCAGTGAAGCCCGGGGGGGGTTCTATGGCTACACCTTC. This encodes CASSEARGGFYGYTF.